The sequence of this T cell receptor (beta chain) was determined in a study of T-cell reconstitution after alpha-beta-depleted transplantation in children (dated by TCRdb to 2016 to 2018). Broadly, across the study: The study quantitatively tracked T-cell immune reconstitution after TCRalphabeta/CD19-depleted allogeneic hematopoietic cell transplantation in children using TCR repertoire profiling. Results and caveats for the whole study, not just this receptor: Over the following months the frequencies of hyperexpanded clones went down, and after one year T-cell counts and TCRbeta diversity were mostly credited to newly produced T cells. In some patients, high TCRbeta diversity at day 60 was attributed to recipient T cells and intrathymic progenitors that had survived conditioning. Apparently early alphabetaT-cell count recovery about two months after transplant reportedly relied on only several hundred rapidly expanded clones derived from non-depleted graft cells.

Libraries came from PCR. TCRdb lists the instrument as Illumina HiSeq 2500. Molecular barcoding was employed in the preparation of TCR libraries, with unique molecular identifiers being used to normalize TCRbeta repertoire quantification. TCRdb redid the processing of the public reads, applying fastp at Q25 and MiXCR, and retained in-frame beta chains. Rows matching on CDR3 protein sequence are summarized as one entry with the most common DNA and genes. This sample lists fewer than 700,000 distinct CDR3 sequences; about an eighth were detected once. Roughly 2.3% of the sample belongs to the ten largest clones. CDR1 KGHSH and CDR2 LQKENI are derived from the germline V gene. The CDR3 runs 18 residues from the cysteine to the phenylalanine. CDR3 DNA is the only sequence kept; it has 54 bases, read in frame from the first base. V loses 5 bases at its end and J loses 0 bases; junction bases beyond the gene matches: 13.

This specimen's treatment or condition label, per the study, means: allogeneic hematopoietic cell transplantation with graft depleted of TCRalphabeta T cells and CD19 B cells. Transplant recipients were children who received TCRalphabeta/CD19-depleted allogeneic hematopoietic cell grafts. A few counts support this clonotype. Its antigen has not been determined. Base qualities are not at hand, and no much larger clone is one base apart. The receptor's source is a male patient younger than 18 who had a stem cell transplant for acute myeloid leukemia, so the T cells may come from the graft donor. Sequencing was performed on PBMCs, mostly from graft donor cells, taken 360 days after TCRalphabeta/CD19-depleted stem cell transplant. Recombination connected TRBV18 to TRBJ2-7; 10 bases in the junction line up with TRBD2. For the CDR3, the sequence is CASSKVGLAEASSYEQYF. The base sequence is TGTGCCAGCTCAAAGGTCGGACTAGCGGAGGCGAGCTCCTACGAGCAGTACTTC.